This TCR beta chain was recorded in a study of T cells in women clearing cervical HPV infection. Study results and caveats: Richness plus V gene abundances separated cases from controls with AUC around 0.79. CIN3+ cases had significantly higher TCR repertoire richness than controls, but evenness did not differ. Controls had more TRBV6-7 (around 0.15%) than cases (roughly 0.11%). Each sample's T-cell count was unknown, possibly confounding richness.

V lost 6 bases to trimming and J lost 2 bases; unmatched junction nucleotides: 10. The CDR3 covers 16 residues. About this clone itself: Its specificity is unknown. The DNA ends 3 residues before the CDR3 does, and the rest of the CDR3 is filled in from the germline J gene.

Libraries were prepared by immunoSEQ multiplex PCR; TCRdb keeps only in-frame clonotypes and omits some of them. The table gives tens of thousands of clones; the top ten clones make up around 6.6% of it. The sequence was collected from a woman aged 18 to 75 with a cervical HPV16 infection that either progressed to CIN3+ or cleared (not recorded which). The sequencing input was blood buffy coat. The chain combines TRBV12-3 or TRBV12-4 with TRBJ2-1; 7 nucleotides line up with TRBD1. The chain's CDR3 is CASRTERGPAYNEQFF. The part of the CDR3 DNA that was read is TGTGCCAGCAGAACGGAGAGGGGGCCAGCCTACAATGAG.